Described below is a single T cell receptor beta chain sequence and its context. Its antigen is still unknown. Base-call qualities are not available, and no considerably larger clone is one nucleotide away. The data stem from a study of control samples from healthy donors and cancer patients (TCRdb year 2020). The CDR3 holds 14 amino acids from the cysteine to the phenylalanine. The only DNA kept is the CDR3, 42 bases in frame from the first base. According to the germline V gene, CDR1 reads SGHTA and CDR2 reads FQGNSA. V loses 0 bases of germline sequence and J loses 10 bases, and the interval between the two ends is 15 bases. Library preparation employed the immunoSEQ multiplex PCR assay. The table was pulled from immuneACCESS by TCRdb, which kept in-frame rearrangements only. Such tables lose some clones; where checked, under half of the loss comes from unresolved V genes, and the rest has no known cause. For this sample there are about 120,000 clones; 91% appear just once. The ten largest clones represent 7.8% of the sample.

This sequence uses TRBV7-2 and TRBJ1-1; the D gene is possibly TRBD1, with 5 bases matching. Sequencing was done on a sample of blood. The sequence derives from a woman aged 18-29 years in good health. The DNA reads as follows: TGTGCCAGCAGCTTAGCGTATGGGGGTTTACGAGCTTTCTTT. Protein translation: CASSLAYGGLRAFF.